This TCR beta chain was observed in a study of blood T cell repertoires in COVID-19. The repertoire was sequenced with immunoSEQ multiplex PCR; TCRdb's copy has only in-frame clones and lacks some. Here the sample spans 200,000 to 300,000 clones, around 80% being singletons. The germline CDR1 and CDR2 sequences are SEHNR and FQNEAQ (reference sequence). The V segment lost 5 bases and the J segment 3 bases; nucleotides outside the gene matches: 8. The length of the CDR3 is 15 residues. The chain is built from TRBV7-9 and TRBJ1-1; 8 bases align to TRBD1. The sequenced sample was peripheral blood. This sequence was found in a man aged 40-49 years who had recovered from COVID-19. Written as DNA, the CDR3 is TGTGCCAGCAGCCCCTTGGACAGGGAATACACTGAAGCTTTCTTT. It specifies CASSPLDREYTEAFF.